What follows describes a single TCR beta chain. Its cognate antigen has yet to be identified. Base-call qualities are not available, and no considerably larger clone is one nucleotide away. The immunoSEQ Assay, a bias-controlled multiplex PCR, was used to amplify TCRbeta CDR3 regions from genomic DNA. Concerning the study's data processing: Within the assay, amplification of reference gene primers was used to estimate how many nucleated cells each sample contained. To quantify the absolute abundance of each unique TCRbeta CDR3 rearrangement, sequence reads were collapsed and filtered. Productive Simpson clonality was computed per sample as the square root of Simpson's diversity index over productive rearrangements. Held by TCRdb, this immuneACCESS table contains in-frame sequences only and omits some clones. Under half of the omission traces to an unresolved V gene where checked; the cause of the rest is unknown. That table is the source of V, J and clone size, and D and trimming were worked out from the DNA. The sample table records 90,000 to 100,000 clones; roughly nine tenths of these occur just once. 3.5% to 5.5% of the sample is held by the ten biggest clonotypes.

Each collaborating institution followed its own protocols to collect whole blood in K2EDTA tubes. Collaborator samples were shipped for TCRbeta analysis as frozen whole blood, isolated PBMCs, or DNA extracted from either sample type. This entry comes from a study of blood T cell repertoires in COVID-19 (dated by TCRdb to 2020 to 2021). Study-level background: Samples from collaborators originated in the United States, Italy and Spain and spanned both the acute and convalescent phases of COVID-19. Where available, HLA class I and class II types were obtained from metadata supplied by the sample provider rather than from assay-based typing. The samples were drawn from two sources: the first 160 participants of the ongoing ImmuneRACE study, and 1,000 to 1,500 subjects contributed by 6 global collaborators. Deeply sampled blood TCRbeta repertoires from subjects exposed to, actively infected with, or recovered from COVID-19 were included in the dataset. The material from the prospective study consisted of cDNA or gDNA derived from T cells, B-cell-depleted T cells, or PBMCs. The repertoires were made available in a free public database intended to serve as a resource for research on the immune response to SARS-CoV-2. A de-identified subject ID, COVID-19 status, age in years and sex were almost always included in the sample metadata. Paper-wide results and their limitations: The amount of clinical and demographic metadata varied by source and participant and was provided uncurated.

Specimen: peripheral blood. The clonotype comes from a man between 65 and 79 years old with acute or convalescent COVID-19.

The nucleotide sequence is given as TGTGCCAGTAGTATCCGACAGATCTCTGGAAACACCATATATTTT. This codes for CASSIRQISGNTIYF. Here the chain combines TRBV19 and TRBJ1-3; the D gene is perhaps TRBD1, on 5 matching bases. The CDR1 and CDR2 encoded by the germline V gene (reference sequence) are LNHDA and SQIVND. V loses 3 bases, J loses 0 bases, and the germline ends lie 9 bases apart. Measured from the cysteine to the phenylalanine, the CDR3 is 15 residues long. CDR3 DNA is the only sequence kept; it has 45 bases, read in frame from the first base. Supplemented by the reference TRBV19 and TRBJ1-3 proteins around the CDR3, the complete variable domain is DGGITQSPKYLFRKEGQNVTLSCEQNLNHDAMYWYRQDPGQGLRLIYYSQIVNDFQKGDIAEGYSVSREKKESFPLTVTSAQKNPTAFYLCASSIRQISGNTIYFGEGSWLTVV.